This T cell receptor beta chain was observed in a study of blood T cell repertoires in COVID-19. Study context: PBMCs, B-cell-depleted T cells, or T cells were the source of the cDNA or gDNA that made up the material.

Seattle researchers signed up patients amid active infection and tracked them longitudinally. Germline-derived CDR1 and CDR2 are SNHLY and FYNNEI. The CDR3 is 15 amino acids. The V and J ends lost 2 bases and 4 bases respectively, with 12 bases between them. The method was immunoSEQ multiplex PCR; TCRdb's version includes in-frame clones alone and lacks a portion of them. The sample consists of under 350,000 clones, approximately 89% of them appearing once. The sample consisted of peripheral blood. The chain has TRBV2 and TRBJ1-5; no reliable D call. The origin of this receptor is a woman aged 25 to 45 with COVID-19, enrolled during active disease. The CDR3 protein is CASSEKFLVNQPQHF. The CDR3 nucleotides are TGTGCCAGCAGTGAAAAATTTCTCGTTAATCAGCCCCAGCATTTT. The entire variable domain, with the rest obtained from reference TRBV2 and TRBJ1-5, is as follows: EPEVTQTPSHQVTQMGQEVILRCVPISNHLYFYWYRQILGQKVEFLVSFYNNEISEKSEIFDDQFSVERPDGSNFTLKIRSTKLEDSAMYFCASSEKFLVNQPQHFGDGTRLSIL.